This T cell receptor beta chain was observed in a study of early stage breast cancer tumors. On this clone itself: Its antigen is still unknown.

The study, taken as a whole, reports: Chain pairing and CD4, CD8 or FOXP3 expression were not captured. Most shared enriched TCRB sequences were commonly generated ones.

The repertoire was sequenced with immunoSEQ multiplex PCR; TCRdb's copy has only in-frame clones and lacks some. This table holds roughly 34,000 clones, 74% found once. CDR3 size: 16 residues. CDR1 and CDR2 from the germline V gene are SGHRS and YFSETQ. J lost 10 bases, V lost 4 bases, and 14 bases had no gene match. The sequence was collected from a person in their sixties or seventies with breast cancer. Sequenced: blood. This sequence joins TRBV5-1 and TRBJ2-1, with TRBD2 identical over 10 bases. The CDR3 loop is CASSHLSGRVAGEQFF. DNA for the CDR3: TGCGCCAGCAGCCACCTAAGCGGGAGGGTCGCGGGGGAGCAGTTCTTC.